Below, one T cell receptor beta chain is given with its context. These data originate in a study of shared clonotypes between healthy human individuals. The CDR3 consists of 15 residues. Trimming shortened V by 0 bases and J by 0 bases, and 6 bases separated the two germline ends. CDR1 MDHEN and CDR2 SYDVKM come from the germline V gene. Naive CD8 isolation took CD45RO-negative cells positively selected for CCR7 and excluded terminally differentiated effector memory CD45RA+ cells. In the authors' workflow: Filtering of immunoSEQ junctional sequences could not match full-length read filtering. Sequenced by immunoSEQ multiplex PCR; TCRdb stores in-frame clones only, minus some. For V, J and clone size, that table is used; D and trimming come from the DNA. The top ten clones hold around 0.12% of a sample with around 600,000 clones, 85% to 95% of them seen once.

This receptor was obtained from a woman in her 30s in good health. This rearrangement joins TRBV28 to TRBJ1-5; possible D gene TRBD1, 5 bases. What was sequenced was naive CD8+ T cells sorted from blood. The CDR3 nucleotides are TGTGCCAGCAGTTTATGGGGGGGTAGCAATCAGCCCCAGCATTTT. Translation: CASSLWGGSNQPQHF.